Listed here is a single T cell receptor beta chain. One end of the junction varies from germline; a read error may be responsible. CDR1 and CDR2 (germline): SGHVS, FQNEAQ. The CDR3 runs 15 residues. Using immunoSEQ multiplex PCR, the repertoire was profiled, and TCRdb retains in-frame clones only, with some absent. The data show over 110,000 clones, around nine tenths seen once. These data are taken from a study of control samples from healthy donors and cancer patients. The sequence came from a man aged 25 to 45 in good health. Specimen: blood. The gene calls are TRBV7-8 and TRBJ2-7, with 8 bases fitting TRBD1. The CDR3 region has the DNA TGTGCCAGCAGCTTAGGCCGGGACAGGCCATCCGAGGCGGACTTC. It codes for CASSLGRDRPSEADF.